Presented here are 29 T cell receptor beta chains from one specimen sequenced in a study of blood T cell repertoires in COVID-19 (dated by TCRdb to 2018 to 2020). The library was generated by the immunoSEQ multiplex PCR assay. The clones in this table, taken by TCRdb from immuneACCESS, are in-frame only. Not every clone is retained; where verified, under half of the shortfall comes from an unresolved V gene, and the cause of the rest is unknown. Within this sample are about 210,000 clones, with about 80% of them counted one time only. The ten biggest clones cover roughly 8% of the sample. Sequencing used peripheral blood. Receptors originate from a woman in her sixties with COVID-19, enrolled during active disease.

V and J are TRBV3-1 (or the pseudogene TRBV3-2) and TRBJ2-7; D might be TRBD1 (6 bases). Germline loops: CDR1 LGHDT, CDR2 YNNKEL (reference sequence). This CDR3 has 12 residues. Trimming pared 3 bases from V and 7 bases from J, leaving 10 bases between. This chain's CDR3 is CASSHAQGEQYF. Written as DNA, the CDR3 is TGTGCCAGCAGCCATGCCCAGGGGGAGCAGTACTTC.

This chain links TRBV19 with TRBJ1-5; D might be TRBD1 (5 bases). The CDR3 contains 11 residues. V lost 1 base and J 15 bases, leaving 10 bases between the germline ends. Looked up from germline, CDR1 is LNHDA and CDR2 is SQIVND (reference sequence). In nucleotides, the CDR3 is TGTGCCAGTAGTATAGCGGGGGTCCGGCATTTT. Amino acid sequence: CASSIAGVRHF.

V and J are TRBV7-9 and TRBJ2-1, with D possibly TRBD2 on 6 matching bases. The CDR3 extends over 15 amino acids. V shed 2 bases and J shed 4 bases, with 12 bases lying between them. Germline CDR1 and CDR2: SEHNR and FQNEAQ (reference sequence). CDR3 DNA: TGTGCCAGCAGCTTAATACGGGCGGGGTACAATGAGCAGTTCTTC. It codes for CASSLIRAGYNEQFF.

The chain couples TRBV11-3 to TRBJ2-6, with a weak D call TRBD1 (5 bases). The CDR3 loop spans 20 amino acids. Germline V lookup: CDR1 SGHNT, CDR2 YENEEA. Trimming shortened V by 0 bases and J by 1 base, and 19 bases separated the two germline ends. The CDR3 reads CASSLDPPGWVSSGANVLTF. The CDR3 DNA follows: TGTGCCAGCAGCTTAGATCCACCAGGGTGGGTCTCATCTGGGGCCAACGTCCTGACTTTC. Full variable domain (remainder filled in from reference TRBV11-3 and TRBJ2-6): EAGVVQSPRYKIIEKKQPVAFWCNPISGHNTLYWYLQNLGQGPELLIRYENEEAVDDSQLPKDRFSAERLKGVDSTLKIQPAELGDSAVYLCASSLDPPGWVSSGANVLTFGAGSRLTVL.

The chain couples TRBV27 to TRBJ1-3; D not certain. V was shortened by 2 bases and J by 0 bases, with 5 bases between the two germline ends. The CDR3 has 14 amino acids. Germline assignment: CDR1 MNHEY and CDR2 SMNVEV (reference sequence). Here the CDR3 DNA reads TGTGCCAGCAGTTTACGGTTCTCTGGAAACACCATATATTTT. It codes for CASSLRFSGNTIYF.

The rearrangement joins TRBV6-5 to TRBJ1-5, with 7 positions matching TRBD1. The ends lost 0 bases at V and 4 bases at J; junction bases unmatched: 3. Germline V gives CDR1 MNHEY, CDR2 SVGAGI. CDR3 length: 15 amino acids. The CDR3 DNA is TGTGCCAGCAGTTACTCGGTGACAGGGAATCAGCCCCAGCATTTT. Its translation is CASSYSVTGNQPQHF.

The chain couples TRBV28 to TRBJ2-3; maybe TRBD2 (6 bases). The germline V and J ends were trimmed by 4 bases and 7 bases, with 24 bases remaining between them. The CDR3 totals 17 residues. Germline V lookup: CDR1 MDHEN, CDR2 SYDVKM. In DNA form, the CDR3 reads TGTGCCAGCAGTTATCAAGAGGCGGGGTTATTCGGGAATACGCAGTATTTT. Translated: CASSYQEAGLFGNTQYF.

V gene TRBV6-6 combines with J gene TRBJ1-5, with TRBD1 as a possible D gene (5 bases). Trimming stripped 2 bases from V and 6 bases from J, with 8 bases between. CDR1 and CDR2 (germline): MNHNY, SVGAGI (reference sequence). The length of the CDR3 is 13 residues. The CDR3 here is CASSYGGGQPQHF. The DNA for the CDR3 is TGTGCCAGCAGTTACGGGGGGGGTCAGCCCCAGCATTTT.

This clone has a handful of counts. The rearrangement links TRBV6-5 to TRBJ1-6; weak D call: TRBD1 (5 bases). Germline CDR1 and CDR2: MNHEY and SVGAGI. The V and J ends lost 4 bases and 0 bases respectively, with 10 bases between them. The CDR3 consists of 16 residues. The CDR3 nucleotides read TGTGCCAGCAGTTTGACAGAAAGCTCCTATAATTCACCCCTCCACTTT. Translation: CASSLTESSYNSPLHF.

CDR3 sequence (DNA): TGTGCCAGTAGCGGAGTTCTCTCTGGAAACACCATATATTTT. Its translation: CASSGVLSGNTIYF. V gene TRBV19 combines with J gene TRBJ1-3, with D unclear. Deletions cut 6 bases from V and 0 bases from J, with 9 bases between. The germline V gene encodes CDR1 LNHDA and CDR2 SQIVND (reference sequence). CDR3 length: 14 amino acids.

The V gene is TRBV28, the J gene TRBJ1-2; a weak D match, TRBD1 (6 bases). Looked up from germline, CDR1 is MDHEN and CDR2 is SYDVKM. The ends were cut back, 4 bases at V and 3 bases at J, with 15 bases in the middle. This CDR3 is built from 15 residues. In nucleotides, the CDR3 is TGTGCCAGCAGTTCAATAACCCGACAGGACTATGGCTACACCTTC. Its protein product is CASSSITRQDYGYTF.

Turning to this clone: Within the sample, other DNA sequences also encode this same CDR3. This chain uses TRBV2 with TRBJ1-2; tentatively, D is TRBD1 (5 bases). V gave up 4 bases and J gave up 4 bases, with 10 bases separating them. Germline CDR1 and CDR2: SNHLY and FYNNEI. There are 13 residues in the CDR3. The CDR3 region is CASSAGGGYGYTF. CDR3 coding DNA: TGTGCCAGCAGTGCCGGGGGTGGCTATGGCTACACCTTC.

CDR3: CASSMQGASNIQYF. CDR3 nucleotides: TGTGCCAGTAGTATGCAGGGGGCGTCGAACATTCAGTACTTC. The chain is built from TRBV19 and TRBJ2-4; 8 bases are shared with TRBD1. Looked up from germline, CDR1 is LNHDA and CDR2 is SQIVND (reference sequence). This CDR3 region has 14 residues. Losses at the gene ends were 3 bases for V and 7 bases for J; bases not matched to a gene: 5.

This clone has a count of ten or more. Its ends do not fully match the called genes, so a read error is possible. V gene TRBV4-2 combines with J gene TRBJ1-2, with D maybe TRBD1 (5 bases). The CDR3 has 11 residues. The germline V gene has CDR1 LGHNA and CDR2 YNFKEQ. The CDR3 bases are TGTGCCAGCAGCCAAGGTTTACAGGTCACTTTC. Its translation is CASSQGLQVTF.

The chain couples TRBV5-6 to TRBJ2-5; no firm D call. The CDR3 length is 12 residues. The V end lost 4 bases, the J end lost 4 bases, and 8 bases lay between the germline ends. The germline V gene encodes CDR1 SGHDT and CDR2 YYEEEE. For the CDR3, the DNA is TGTGCCAGCAGCCCCCGAGGAGAGACCCAGTACTTC. Translation gives CASSPRGETQYF.

The chain employs TRBV5-5 and TRBJ2-7, with TRBD1 identical over 10 bases. Germline V CDR1 and CDR2: SGHKS, YYEKEE (reference sequence). J was trimmed by 11 bases and V by 5 bases; bases with no gene match: 13. The CDR3 runs to 14 residues. The CDR3 bases are TGTGCCAGCAGTTACACCGGGACAGGGGCCCCCGAGTACGTC. It translates to CASSYTGTGAPEYV.

This chain joins TRBV10-3 and TRBJ1-1; D unresolved. The CDR3 runs 15 residues. CDR1 and CDR2 from the germline V gene are ENHRY and SYGVKD. The ends were cut back, 4 bases at V and 0 bases at J, with 12 bases in the middle. The CDR3 DNA reads TGTGCCATCAGTGGAGCGGGGTTAGTGAACACTGAAGCTTTCTTT. It is translated as CAISGAGLVNTEAFF.

The chain uses TRBV5-1 and TRBJ2-3; TRBD2 is a possible D gene (6 bases). Trimming shortened V by 5 bases and J by 4 bases, and 17 bases separated the two germline ends. Germline CDR1 SGHRS, CDR2 YFSETQ. This CDR3 is built from 15 residues. The CDR3: CASSSAGHEADTQYF. CDR3 nucleotide sequence: TGCGCCAGCAGTAGTGCGGGGCATGAGGCAGATACGCAGTATTTT.

The chain combines TRBV11-2 with TRBJ2-1; D remains unclear. Germline CDR1 reads SGHAT; CDR2 reads FQNNGV. V lost 5 bases and J 0 bases, leaving 11 bases between the germline ends. There are 15 residues in the CDR3. CDR3 in DNA: TGTGCCAGCAGCGGTGGTGAGAGCTCCTACAATGAGCAGTTCTTC. Protein sequence: CASSGGESSYNEQFF. The full variable domain, rest sourced from reference TRBV11-2 and TRBJ2-1, is EAGVAQSPRYKIIEKRQSVAFWCNPISGHATLYWYQQILGQGPKLLIQFQNNGVVDDSQLPKDRFSAERLKGVDSTLKIQPAKLEDSAVYLCASSGGESSYNEQFFGPGTRLTVL.

The chain joins TRBV10-2 to TRBJ1-6; weak D call: TRBD1 (5 bases). CDR1 WSHSY and CDR2 SAAADI come from the germline V gene. Trimming removed 7 bases at V and 9 bases at J, with 13 bases between. The CDR3 extends over 13 amino acids. In DNA, the CDR3 is TGCGCCAGCAACATAGATAGGGGTTCACCCCTCCACTTT. Residues: CASNIDRGSPLHF.

Written as DNA, the CDR3 is TGTGCCAGCAGCGTTCTTCCGGGGGAAACTGAAGCTTTCTTT. Translating it yields CASSVLPGETEAFF. The chain recombines TRBV9 with TRBJ1-1, with D tentatively TRBD1 (5 bases). The CDR3 extends over 14 amino acids. V lost 2 bases, J lost 5 bases, and 13 bases lay in between. The V gene's germline CDR1 is SGDLS and CDR2 YYNGEE.

This rearrangement joins TRBV6-5 to TRBJ1-1; possible D gene TRBD1, 5 bases. The CDR3 covers 15 residues. V was trimmed by 5 bases and J by 5 bases, leaving 18 bases between them. Germline CDR1 and CDR2: MNHEY and SVGAGI. The CDR3 sequence: CASSIKGPRGTEAFF. CDR3 bases: TGTGCCAGCAGTATTAAGGGGCCGCGAGGAACTGAAGCTTTCTTT.

The gene calls are TRBV6-1 and TRBJ2-5, with 8 positions matching TRBD2. With 0 bases clipped from V and 5 bases from J, the junction kept 14 bases outside the gene matches. Germline assignment: CDR1 MNHNS and CDR2 SASEGT. The CDR3 is 18 amino acids. The CDR3, as DNA: TGTGCCAGCAGTGAAGCGCAGGTAGTAGCGGGATCTTCGGAGACCCAGTACTTC. This gives the protein CASSEAQVVAGSSETQYF.

The chain uses TRBV19 and TRBJ2-2; TRBD2 is a possible D gene (6 bases). CDR3 length equals 14 residues. Germline CDR1 is LNHDA and CDR2 is SQIVND (reference sequence). Trimming stripped 5 bases from V and 6 bases from J, with 13 bases between. CDR3 in amino acids: CASSPRDLSGELFF. The CDR3 DNA follows: TGTGCCAGTAGTCCACGGGACTTATCCGGGGAGCTGTTTTTT.

The gene calls are TRBV6-5 and TRBJ1-3; D not certain. Trimming pared 5 bases from V and 7 bases from J, leaving 12 bases between. The CDR3 covers 13 residues. Germline V gene sequence: CDR1 MNHEY, CDR2 SVGAGI. CDR3 coding DNA: TGTGCCAGCAGTCCAAACGAGGCCAACACCATATATTTT. It is translated as CASSPNEANTIYF.

The chain employs TRBV18 and TRBJ1-1; the match to TRBD1 covers 10 bases. Trimming removed 6 bases from V and 4 bases from J; junction bases left unmatched: 11. Looked up from germline, CDR1 is KGHSH and CDR2 is LQKENI. The CDR3 length is 16 residues. The CDR3 spells CASSPLDRGPATEAFF. The DNA for the CDR3 is TGTGCCAGCTCTCCTCTAGACAGGGGGCCTGCCACTGAAGCTTTCTTT.

The gene calls are TRBV5-5 and TRBJ2-3; D is possibly TRBD2 (6 bases). V shed 2 bases and J shed 1 base, with 11 bases lying between them. Per germline, CDR1 SGHKS and CDR2 YYEKEE (reference sequence). This CDR3 contains 15 residues. The CDR3, as DNA: TGTGCCAGCAGCTTATCGGGGGATGGCACAGATACGCAGTATTTT. Translation gives CASSLSGDGTDTQYF. Looking up the rest from reference TRBV5-5 and TRBJ2-3 gives the full variable domain: DAGVTQSPTHLIKTRGQQVTLRCSPISGHKSVSWYQQVLGQGPQFIFQYYEKEERGRGNFPDRFSARQFPNYSSELNVNALLLGDSALYLCASSLSGDGTDTQYFGPGTRLTVL.

The chain recombines TRBV18 with TRBJ1-2; 11 positions agree with TRBD1. Germline assignment: CDR1 KGHSH and CDR2 LQKENI. This CDR3 spans 15 amino acids. The ends lost 3 bases at V and 4 bases at J; junction bases unmatched: 4. CDR3 loop: CASSPSGTGGYGYTF. The CDR3 coding sequence is TGTGCCAGCTCACCCTCCGGGACAGGGGGCTATGGCTACACCTTC.

The CDR3, as DNA: TGCAGCGCGGTGACAGGGCAGGGCCAGCCCCAGCATTTT. Its translation: CSAVTGQGQPQHF. This rearrangement joins TRBV29-1 to TRBJ1-5; TRBD1 matches at 7 bases. The V and J ends lost 7 bases and 7 bases, in that order; junction bases with no gene match: 10. The CDR3 totals 13 residues. Germline V gene lookup returns CDR1 SQVTM and CDR2 ANQGSEA.